A single sample is the source of the 9 T cell receptor beta chains below, sequenced in a study of tumor-infiltrating lymphocytes in primary liver carcinoma. With around 500 ng total RNA as template and a constant-region primer, TCR beta cDNA was made. Modified slightly, ARM-PCR produced TCR beta libraries over three nested multiplex PCR rounds. Each of the first two PCR rounds ran roughly 9 cycles with TRBV1-TRBV30 forward and C-beta reverse primers. Each CDR3 protein gets one entry after TCRdb re-called the multiplex PCR reads with MiXCR. The sample shows about 350,000 distinct CDR3 sequences, 65% of them seen only once. RNA was extracted from whole blood without cell sorting, alongside germline DNA. The sample taken for sequencing was peripheral blood. These receptor sequences come from a man aged 40-49 years with primary liver carcinoma and hepatitis B virus infection.

The rearrangement links TRBV5-6 to TRBJ1-2, with 7 nucleotides matching TRBD1. The CDR3 is 15 residues long. The junction had 10 bases not matched to a gene; V was cut back by 4 bases and J by 4 bases. Germline assignment: CDR1 SGHDT and CDR2 YYEEEE. CDR3 sequence (DNA): TGTGCCAGCAGCCTGGGACAGACCATCCTCTATGGCTACACCTTC. This sequence encodes CASSLGQTILYGYTF.

Notes on this clonotype: Given the absence of the conserved phenylalanine or tryptophan at the CDR3 end, a read error is likely. This chain joins TRBV11-2 and TRBJ1-6, with D unclear. V was trimmed by 5 bases and J by 11 bases, leaving 10 bases between them. The CDR3 has 12 amino acids. Germline-derived CDR1 and CDR2 are SGHAT and FQNNGV. CDR3 sequence reads: CASSLVSPPLHV. CDR3 coding DNA: TGTGCCAGCAGCCTAGTCAGTCCACCCCTCCACGTT.

As regards this clonotype: Relative to the germline gene, one junction end is altered; a read error may explain this. This chain joins TRBV12-3 or TRBV12-4 and TRBJ1-1; D perhaps matches TRBD1 (5 bases). The CDR3 is 15 residues long. The CDR3 reads CASSLQEGGGTESFF. DNA of the CDR3: TGTGCCAGCAGTCTCCAGGAGGGCGGTGGGACTGAATCTTTCTTT.

This clonotype appeared a few times. This chain's CDR3 is CASSEWGGDQSTDTQYF. The DNA of the CDR3 is TGTGCCAGCAGTGAGTGGGGAGGGGACCAAAGCACAGATACGCAGTATTTT. The chain couples TRBV6-1 to TRBJ2-3; 7 positions match TRBD2. Germline V gene lookup returns CDR1 MNHNS and CDR2 SASEGT. The CDR3 spans 17 residues. J gave up 0 bases and V 3 bases, and 9 bases lay outside the gene matches.

J is TRBJ2-7 and V is TRBV6-2 or TRBV6-3; 9 bases map to TRBD1. From germline, CDR1 is MNHEY and CDR2 SVGEGT. CDR3 length equals 16 residues. The V segment lost 0 bases and the J segment 7 bases; nucleotides outside the gene matches: 10. The DNA for the CDR3 is TGTGCCAGCAGTTACTCGTTACAGGGGGCTCGGGTGGAGCAGTACTTC. This sequence encodes CASSYSLQGARVEQYF.

A remark on this clonotype: This may be a read error, as it is one base from a much larger clone. The rearrangement uses TRBV5-1 and TRBJ2-7; D is tentatively TRBD1 or TRBD2 (5 bases each). The CDR3 runs to 15 residues. The ends were cut back, 6 bases at V and 0 bases at J, with 16 bases in the middle. The V gene's germline CDR1 is SGHRS and CDR2 YFSETQ. The CDR3 sequence is CASNFTGTDSYEQYF. In DNA, the CDR3 is TGCGCCAGCAACTTCACCGGGACGGACTCCTACGAGCAGTACTTC.

To note about this clonotype: One junction end does not reproduce the germline sequence, and a read error may be involved. This CDR3 is CSVGVQDYGYSF. The CDR3 DNA reads as TGCAGCGTTGGCGTGCAGGACTATGGCTACAGCTTC. The chain recombines TRBV29-1 with TRBJ1-2; no firm D call. Germline V gene lookup returns CDR1 SQVTM and CDR2 ANQGSEA. CDR3 length: 12 residues.

About this clonotype: A junction boundary mismatches the germline segment, possibly from a read error. This chain connects TRBV6-2 or TRBV6-3 to TRBJ2-7; TRBD2 matches at 10 bases. CDR3 length: 18 residues. From germline, CDR1 is MNHEY and CDR2 SVGEGT. The chain's CDR3 is CASSPLGLAEKQDYEQYF. CDR3 DNA sequence: TGTGCCAGCAGCCCTCTCGGACTAGCGGAGAAACAGGACTACGAACAGTACTTC.

This clonotype was observed a single time. This sequence may be a read error, since a much larger clone differs from it by one base. The chain links TRBV6-5 to TRBJ2-3; a possible D gene is TRBD1 (6 bases). The V gene's germline CDR1 is MNHEY and CDR2 SVGAGI. The CDR3 sequence is 14 residues long. The CDR3: CDSSFGTNPDTQYF. DNA of the CDR3: TGTGACAGCAGTTTTGGGACAAATCCAGATACGCAGTATTTT.